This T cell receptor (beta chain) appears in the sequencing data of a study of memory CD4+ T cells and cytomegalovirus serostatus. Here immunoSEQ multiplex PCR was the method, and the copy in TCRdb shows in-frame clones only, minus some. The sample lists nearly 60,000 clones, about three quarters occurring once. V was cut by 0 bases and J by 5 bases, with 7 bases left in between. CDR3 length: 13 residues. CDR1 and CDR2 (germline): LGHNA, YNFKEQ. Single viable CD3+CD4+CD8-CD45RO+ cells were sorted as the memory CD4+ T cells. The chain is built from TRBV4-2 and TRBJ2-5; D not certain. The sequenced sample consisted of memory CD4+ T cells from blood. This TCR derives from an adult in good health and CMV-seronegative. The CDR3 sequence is CASSQDHGETQYF. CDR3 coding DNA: TGTGCCAGCAGCCAAGATCATGGGGAGACCCAGTACTTC.